This T cell receptor (beta chain) was obtained from a study of human T cells and chemical hapten exposure. Across the whole study: Researchers reported sensitizing a roughly 2 cm by roughly 2 cm upper inner arm skin site with 2% DPC. Patients having alopecia areata, totalis or universalis were mostly female. The study, taken as a whole, reports: No alteration of TCRs above 1 in 1000 frequency was seen with DPC sensitization.

This clonotype has only a few counts. Its antigen is unknown. Time point here: patch test 1, 2 weeks after DPC sensitization. Sample treatment: therapeutic diphenylcyclopropenone sensitization with weekly scalp DPC. One entry per CDR3 protein results from TCRdb running MiXCR on the RACE reads. The table has under 200,000 distinct CDR3 sequences, about 15% seen once. Source: whole blood, taken in connection with sensitization to the hapten diphenylcyclopropenone (DPC). This TCR came from a woman in her 30s with alopecia areata. Some clones in this sample may be carry-over from other donors' samples.

The CDR3 DNA follows: TGTGCCAGCAGCCACGGGGACAGGGTGTATTTCACTGAAGCTTTCTTT. It is translated as CASSHGDRVYFTEAFF. The chain has TRBV11-2 and TRBJ1-1; 9 bases match TRBD1. From germline, CDR1 is SGHAT and CDR2 FQNNGV. The V gene end was trimmed by 5 bases and the J gene end by 4 bases; junction bases not matched to a gene: 11. The CDR3 covers 16 residues.